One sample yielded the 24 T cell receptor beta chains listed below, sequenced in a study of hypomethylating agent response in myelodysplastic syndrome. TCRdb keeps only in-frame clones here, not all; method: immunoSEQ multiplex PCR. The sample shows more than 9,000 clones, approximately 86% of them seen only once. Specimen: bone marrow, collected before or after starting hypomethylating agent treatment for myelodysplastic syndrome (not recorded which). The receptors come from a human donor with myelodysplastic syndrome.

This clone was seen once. The CDR3 loop reads CASSLDSSNTGELFF. The DNA of the CDR3 is TGTGCCAGCAGCTTGGACAGCTCGAACACCGGGGAGCTGTTTTTT. V gene TRBV5-4 combines with J gene TRBJ2-2; D ambiguous. This CDR3 is 15 amino acids long. Per the germline V gene, CDR1 is SGHNT and CDR2 is YYREEE (reference sequence). Trimming cost V 0 bases and J 0 bases, with 6 bases left between them.

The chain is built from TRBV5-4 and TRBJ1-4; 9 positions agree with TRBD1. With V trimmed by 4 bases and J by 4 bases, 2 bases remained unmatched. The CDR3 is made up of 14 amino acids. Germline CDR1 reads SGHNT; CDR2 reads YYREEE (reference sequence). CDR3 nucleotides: TGTGCCAGCAGCAGGACAGGGGTTAATGAAAAACTGTTTTTT. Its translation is CASSRTGVNEKLFF.

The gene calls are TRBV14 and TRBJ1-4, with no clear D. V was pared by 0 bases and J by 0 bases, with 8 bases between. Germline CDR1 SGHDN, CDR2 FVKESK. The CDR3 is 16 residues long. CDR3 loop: CASSQDEGSTNEKLFF. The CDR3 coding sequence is TGTGCCAGCAGCCAAGATGAGGGCTCAACTAATGAAAAACTGTTTTTT.

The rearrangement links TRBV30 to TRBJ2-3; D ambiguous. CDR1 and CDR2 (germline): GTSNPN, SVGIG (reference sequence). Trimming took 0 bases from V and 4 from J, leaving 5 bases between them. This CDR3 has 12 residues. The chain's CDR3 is CAWSVFSDTQYF. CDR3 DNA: TGTGCCTGGAGTGTCTTCTCAGATACGCAGTATTTT.

The CDR3 coding sequence is TGCAGCGTTGAAGATCCTTGGGGGACTAGCGGAGTCACGAATACGCAGTATTTT. Translation: CSVEDPWGTSGVTNTQYF. V usage is TRBV29-1 and J usage is TRBJ2-3; 11 bases align to TRBD2. The germline gives CDR1 SQVTM, CDR2 ANQGSEA. CDR3 length: 18 amino acids. V gave up 0 bases and J gave up 7 bases; unmatched junction bases: 15.

As DNA, the CDR3 is TGCGCCAGCAGCTTGGCCGGGAAGGGGGAAGCTTTCTTT. The encoded protein is CASSLAGKGEAFF. This chain links TRBV5-1 with TRBJ1-1, with D perhaps TRBD1 (5 bases). The CDR3 contains 13 residues. The V end lost 0 bases, the J end lost 8 bases, and 11 bases lay between the germline ends. CDR1 is SGHRS, CDR2 YFSETQ, per germline.

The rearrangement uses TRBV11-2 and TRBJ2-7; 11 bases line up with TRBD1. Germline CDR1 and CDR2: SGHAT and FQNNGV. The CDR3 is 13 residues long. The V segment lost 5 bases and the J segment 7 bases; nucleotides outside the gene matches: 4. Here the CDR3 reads CASSPGQGGEQYF. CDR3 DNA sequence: TGTGCCAGCAGCCCGGGACAGGGGGGTGAGCAGTACTTC.

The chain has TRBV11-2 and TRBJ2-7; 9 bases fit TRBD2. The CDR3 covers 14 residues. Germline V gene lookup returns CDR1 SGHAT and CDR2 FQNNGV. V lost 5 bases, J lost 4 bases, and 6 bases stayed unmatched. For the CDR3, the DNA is TGTGCCAGCAGCATGACTAGCGGAGAATACGAGCAGTACTTC. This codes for CASSMTSGEYEQYF.

The CDR3 sequence: CASSLAFRESSYNEQFF. Written as DNA, the CDR3 is TGCGCCAGCAGCTTGGCGTTCAGGGAGAGCTCCTACAATGAGCAGTTCTTC. The V call is TRBV5-1, the J call TRBJ2-1; D might be TRBD1 or TRBD2, each matching 5 bases. This CDR3 has 17 residues. V shed 0 bases and J shed 0 bases, with 13 bases lying between them. From germline, CDR1 is SGHRS and CDR2 YFSETQ. Together with reference TRBV5-1 and TRBJ2-1, the CDR3 gives the full variable domain: KAGVTQTPRYLIKTRGQQVTLSCSPISGHRSVSWYQQTPGQGLQFLFEYFSETQRNKGNFPGRFSGRQFSNSRSEMNVSTLELGDSALYLCASSLAFRESSYNEQFFGPGTRLTVL.

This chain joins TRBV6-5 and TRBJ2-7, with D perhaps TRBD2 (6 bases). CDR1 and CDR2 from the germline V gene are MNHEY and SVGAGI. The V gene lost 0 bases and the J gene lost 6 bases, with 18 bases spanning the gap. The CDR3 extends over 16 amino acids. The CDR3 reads CASSYSGRETIPEQYF. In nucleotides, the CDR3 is TGTGCCAGCAGTTACTCCGGTCGGGAGACTATCCCCGAGCAGTACTTC.

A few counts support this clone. The CDR3 DNA reads TGTGCCAGCAGTGAAGTGCAGGAGCAGTACTTC. Encoded protein: CASSEVQEQYF. The J gene is TRBJ2-7, the V gene TRBV2; D uncertain. The CDR3 has 11 residues. Germline V gene data show CDR1 as SNHLY and CDR2 as FYNNEI. Trimming took off 1 base at V and 7 bases at J, with 5 bases between the two ends.

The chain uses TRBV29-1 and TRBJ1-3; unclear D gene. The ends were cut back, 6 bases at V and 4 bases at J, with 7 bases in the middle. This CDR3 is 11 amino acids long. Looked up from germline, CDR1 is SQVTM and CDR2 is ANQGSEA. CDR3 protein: CSVRRGNTIYF. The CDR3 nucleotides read TGCAGCGTCCGAAGGGGAAACACCATATATTTT.

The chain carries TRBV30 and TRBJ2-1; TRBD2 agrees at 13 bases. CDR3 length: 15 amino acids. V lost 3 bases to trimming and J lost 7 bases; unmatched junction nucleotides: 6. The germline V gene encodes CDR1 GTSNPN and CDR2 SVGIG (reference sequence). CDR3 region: CAWRKLAGGQNEQFF. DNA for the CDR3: TGTGCCTGGAGAAAACTAGCGGGAGGGCAAAATGAGCAGTTCTTC.

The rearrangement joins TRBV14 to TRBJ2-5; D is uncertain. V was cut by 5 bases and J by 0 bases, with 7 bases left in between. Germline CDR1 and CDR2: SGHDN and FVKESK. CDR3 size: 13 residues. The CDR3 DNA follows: TGTGCCAGCAGCGCACTTAACCAAGAGACCCAGTACTTC. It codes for CASSALNQETQYF. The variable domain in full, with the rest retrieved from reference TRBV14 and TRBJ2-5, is EAGVTQFPSHSVIEKGQTVTLRCDPISGHDNLYWYRRVMGKEIKFLLHFVKESKQDESGMPNNRFLAERTGGTYSTLKVQPAELEDSGVYFCASSALNQETQYFGPGTRLLVL.

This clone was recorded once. CDR3 loop: CASRGLGVAYEQYF. For the CDR3, the DNA is TGTGCCAGCAGGGGGTTAGGGGTCGCCTACGAGCAGTACTTC. The chain has TRBV2 and TRBJ2-7, with D maybe TRBD1 (5 bases). Between the trimmed V and J ends, which lost 6 bases and 2 bases, there was a span of 14 bases. The CDR3 has 14 amino acids. The germline V gene encodes CDR1 SNHLY and CDR2 FYNNEI.

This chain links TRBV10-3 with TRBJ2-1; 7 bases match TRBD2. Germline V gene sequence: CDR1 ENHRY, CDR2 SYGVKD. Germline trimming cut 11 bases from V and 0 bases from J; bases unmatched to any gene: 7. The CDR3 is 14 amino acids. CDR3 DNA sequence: TGTGCCGTTCGAAGCGGGGCCTCCTACAATGAGCAGTTCTTC. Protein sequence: CAVRSGASYNEQFF.

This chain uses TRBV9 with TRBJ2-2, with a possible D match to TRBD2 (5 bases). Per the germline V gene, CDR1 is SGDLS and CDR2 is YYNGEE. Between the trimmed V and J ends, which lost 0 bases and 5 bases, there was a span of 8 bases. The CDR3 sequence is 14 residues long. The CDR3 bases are TGTGCCAGCAGCGTAGGAGGGTGGACCGGGGAGCTGTTTTTT. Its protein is CASSVGGWTGELFF.

As DNA, the CDR3 is TGCAGCGTTGACAACAGGGGAGCCACTGAAGCTTTCTTT. Translation: CSVDNRGATEAFF. The chain uses TRBV29-1 and TRBJ1-1, with 7 bases aligning to TRBD1. The CDR3 is 13 residues long. J was trimmed by 4 bases and V by 3 bases; bases with no gene match: 5. CDR1 and CDR2 (germline): SQVTM, ANQGSEA.

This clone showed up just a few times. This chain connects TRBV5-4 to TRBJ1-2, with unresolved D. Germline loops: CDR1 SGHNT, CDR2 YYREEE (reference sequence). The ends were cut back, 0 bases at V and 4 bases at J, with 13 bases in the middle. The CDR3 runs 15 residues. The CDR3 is CASSLDAPGSYGYTF. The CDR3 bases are TGTGCCAGCAGCTTGGATGCGCCGGGTTCCTATGGCTACACCTTC.

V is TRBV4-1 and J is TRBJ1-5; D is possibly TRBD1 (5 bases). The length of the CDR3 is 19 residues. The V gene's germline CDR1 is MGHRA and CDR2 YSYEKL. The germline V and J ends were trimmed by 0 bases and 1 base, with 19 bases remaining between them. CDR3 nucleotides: TGCGCCAGCAGCCAAGATAGATTGAAGGGGAGGACAAGCAATCAGCCCCAGCATTTT. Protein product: CASSQDRLKGRTSNQPQHF.

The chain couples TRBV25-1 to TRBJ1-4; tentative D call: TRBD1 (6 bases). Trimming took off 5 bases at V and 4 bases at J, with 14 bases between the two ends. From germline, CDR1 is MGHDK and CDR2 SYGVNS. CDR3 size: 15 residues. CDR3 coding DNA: TGTGCCAGCAGTACCCAGGACAGCAATAATGAAAAACTGTTTTTT. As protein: CASSTQDSNNEKLFF.

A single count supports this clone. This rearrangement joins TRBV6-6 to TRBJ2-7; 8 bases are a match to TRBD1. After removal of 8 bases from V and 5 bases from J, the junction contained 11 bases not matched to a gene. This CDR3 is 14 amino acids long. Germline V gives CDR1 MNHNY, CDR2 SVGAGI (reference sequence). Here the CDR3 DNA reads TGTGCCAGCGAGGCCAGGACAGGGTACGACGAGCAGTACTTC. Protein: CASEARTGYDEQYF.

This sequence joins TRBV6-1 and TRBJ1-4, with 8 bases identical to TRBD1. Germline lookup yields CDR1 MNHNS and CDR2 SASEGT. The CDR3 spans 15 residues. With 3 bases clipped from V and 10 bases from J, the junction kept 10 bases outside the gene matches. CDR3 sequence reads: CASSEGQADGGKLFF. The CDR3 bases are TGTGCCAGCAGTGAGGGACAGGCCGATGGGGGAAAACTGTTTTTT.

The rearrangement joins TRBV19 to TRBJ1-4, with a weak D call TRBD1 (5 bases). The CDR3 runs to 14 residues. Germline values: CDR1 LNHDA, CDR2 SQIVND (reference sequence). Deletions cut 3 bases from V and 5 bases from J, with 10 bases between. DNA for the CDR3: TGTGCCAGTAGTATGAGGGGCAGAAATGAAAAACTGTTTTTT. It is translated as CASSMRGRNEKLFF.